This T cell receptor beta chain originates from a study of PD-1 and CTLA-4 blockade in melanoma. Clones were sequenced by immunoSEQ multiplex PCR, and TCRdb holds only the in-frame ones, with some missing. In the table there are 32,000 or so clones, 85% to 90% of which are singletons. Trimming took off 3 bases at V and 0 bases at J, with 18 bases between the two ends. CDR1 and CDR2 (germline): SGHVS, FQNEAQ. The CDR3 sequence is 19 residues long. The source material was CD8+ T cells from peripheral blood, sampled before anti-PD-1 treatment. The gene calls are TRBV7-8 and TRBJ2-6, with D tentatively TRBD1 (5 bases). This clonotype was obtained from a human donor with melanoma. The CDR3 DNA is TGTGCCAGCAGCTTTTCCCGTGACAGCCCTTTCTCTGGGGCCAACGTCCTGACTTTC. It is translated as CASSFSRDSPFSGANVLTF.